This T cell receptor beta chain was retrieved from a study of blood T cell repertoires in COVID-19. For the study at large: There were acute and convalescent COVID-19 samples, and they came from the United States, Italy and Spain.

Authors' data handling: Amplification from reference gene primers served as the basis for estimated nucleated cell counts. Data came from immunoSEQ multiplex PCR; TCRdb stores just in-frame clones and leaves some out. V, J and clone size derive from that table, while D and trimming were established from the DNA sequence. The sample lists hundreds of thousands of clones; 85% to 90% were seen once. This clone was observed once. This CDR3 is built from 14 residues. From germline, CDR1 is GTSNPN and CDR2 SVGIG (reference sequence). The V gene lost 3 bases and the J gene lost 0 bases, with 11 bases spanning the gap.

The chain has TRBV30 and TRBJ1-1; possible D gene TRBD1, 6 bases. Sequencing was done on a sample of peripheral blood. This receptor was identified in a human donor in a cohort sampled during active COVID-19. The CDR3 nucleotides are TGTGCCTGGAGCCAAGGGGGTATGAACACTGAAGCTTTCTTT. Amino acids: CAWSQGGMNTEAFF.